The next 28 T cell receptor beta chains were all read from a single sample in a study of blood T cell repertoires in COVID-19. The protocol was immunoSEQ multiplex PCR, while the TCRdb copy is restricted to in-frame clones and leaves out a portion. This table holds fewer than 150,000 clones, about 88% found once. The sequenced sample consisted of peripheral blood. The receptors derive from an older woman who had recovered from COVID-19.

The chain employs TRBV27 and TRBJ2-1, with 8 bases fitting TRBD2. The CDR3 is 14 residues long. Germline values: CDR1 MNHEY, CDR2 SMNVEV (reference sequence). V lost 9 bases and J lost 4; bases outside the gene matches: 8. CDR3 residues: CASSWASGYNEQFF. The CDR3, as DNA: TGTGCCAGTTCCTGGGCTAGCGGGTACAATGAGCAGTTCTTC.

This chain links TRBV30 with TRBJ1-4; possibly TRBD1 for D (5 bases). Per the germline V gene, CDR1 is GTSNPN and CDR2 is SVGIG (reference sequence). The CDR3 is made up of 17 amino acids. The V end was cut by 0 bases, the J end by 1 base, with 15 bases between. This CDR3 reads CAWSVLGGGLTNEKLFF. DNA of the CDR3: TGTGCCTGGAGTGTACTGGGGGGGGGATTAACTAATGAAAAACTGTTTTTT.

This chain links TRBV27 with TRBJ2-6; D is ambiguous. From germline, CDR1 is MNHEY and CDR2 SMNVEV (reference sequence). V lost 3 bases to trimming and J lost 0 bases, with 6 bases between them. This CDR3 has 15 amino acids. CDR3 sequence reads: CASSLSRSGANVLTF. For the CDR3, the DNA is TGTGCCAGCAGTTTGTCGCGCTCTGGGGCCAACGTCCTGACTTTC.

This clone was counted only a few times. The chain has TRBV19 and TRBJ1-5, with D possibly matching TRBD1 (5 bases). Looked up from germline, CDR1 is LNHDA and CDR2 is SQIVND (reference sequence). The CDR3 runs to 15 residues. V lost 3 bases and J lost 0, with 9 bases in between. CDR3 loop: CASSITGISNQPQHF. The CDR3 DNA sequence: TGTGCCAGTAGTATCACAGGAATTAGCAATCAGCCCCAGCATTTT.

The genes are TRBV7-2 and TRBJ1-3; 9 bases map to TRBD1. CDR1 and CDR2 from the germline V gene are SGHTA and FQGNSA. J was trimmed by 4 bases and V by 8 bases; bases with no gene match: 18. CDR3 length: 18 amino acids. This CDR3 reads CASASRGGTGQQGNTIYF. The CDR3 coding sequence is TGTGCCAGCGCTTCTCGGGGGGGGACAGGGCAGCAAGGAAACACCATATATTTT. The variable domain in full, with the rest retrieved from reference TRBV7-2 and TRBJ1-3, is GAGVSQSPSNKVTEKGKDVELRCDPISGHTALYWYRQSLGQGLEFLIYFQGNSAPDKSGLPSDRFSAERTGGSVSTLTIQRTQQEDSAVYLCASASRGGTGQQGNTIYFGEGSWLTVV.

The V and J genes are TRBV7-2 and TRBJ2-5, with D tentatively TRBD1 (6 bases). CDR3 length equals 16 residues. V was clipped by 2 bases and J by 0 bases, with 13 bases between them. The germline V gene encodes CDR1 SGHTA and CDR2 FQGNSA. DNA of the CDR3: TGTGCCAGCAGCTTAATGGGGGCTAGACACCAAGAGACCCAGTACTTC. This translates into CASSLMGARHQETQYF.

The chain uses TRBV5-1 and TRBJ2-3, with 7 bases fitting TRBD2. Germline values: CDR1 SGHRS, CDR2 YFSETQ. The CDR3 is 13 residues long. Trimming removed 0 bases from V and 12 bases from J; junction bases left unmatched: 7. In nucleotides, the CDR3 is TGCGCCAGCAGCTTGGAGGCTAGCGGCTCACAGTATTTT. Translated: CASSLEASGSQYF.

The J gene is TRBJ1-2, the V gene TRBV7-2, with D unresolved. The CDR3 is made up of 13 amino acids. Germline assignment: CDR1 SGHTA and CDR2 FQGNSA. With 5 bases removed from V and 1 base from J, the gap between germline ends came to 8 bases. For the CDR3, the DNA is TGTGCCAGCAGCCTGACTCTTAACTATGGCTACACCTTC. It translates to CASSLTLNYGYTF.

This clone was detected a few times. The chain links TRBV7-3 to TRBJ2-2; 7 nucleotides agree with TRBD2. V lost 5 bases, J lost 6 bases, and 6 bases stayed unmatched. Germline assignment: CDR1 SGHTA and CDR2 FQGTGA. This CDR3 contains 14 residues. CDR3: CASSPSRGAGELFF. In nucleotides, the CDR3 is TGTGCCAGCAGCCCCTCCCGGGGGGCCGGGGAGCTGTTTTTT.

CDR3 sequence reads: CASSLLHRGGYTF. The CDR3 bases are TGTGCCAGCAGCTTATTACACAGGGGTGGATACACCTTC. The J gene is TRBJ1-2, the V gene TRBV11-2, with TRBD1 matching over 7 bases. There are 13 residues in the CDR3. The junction had 8 bases not matched to a gene; V was cut back by 2 bases and J by 11 bases. Germline V gene lookup returns CDR1 SGHAT and CDR2 FQNNGV.

J is TRBJ1-5 and V is TRBV28; a possible D gene is TRBD1 (6 bases). The CDR3 length is 19 residues. V was shortened by 6 bases and J by 3 bases, with 27 bases between the two germline ends. Germline CDR1 reads MDHEN; CDR2 reads SYDVKM. The CDR3 loop is CASRGWTEGIPLANQPQHF. The CDR3 nucleotides are TGTGCCAGCAGGGGCTGGACAGAGGGGATTCCCTTAGCCAATCAGCCCCAGCATTTT.

This rearrangement joins TRBV7-8 to TRBJ2-5; D is perhaps TRBD2 (6 bases). The length of the CDR3 is 13 residues. Per the germline V gene, CDR1 is SGHVS and CDR2 is FQNEAQ. V lost 5 bases and J lost 5, with 12 bases in between. The CDR3 loop is CASSSGPRETQYF. The CDR3 DNA follows: TGTGCCAGCAGCAGCGGGCCACGGGAGACCCAGTACTTC.

The chain combines TRBV5-1 with TRBJ1-2; TRBD1 agrees at 7 bases. Losses at the gene ends were 6 bases for V and 4 bases for J; bases not matched to a gene: 9. Germline CDR1 SGHRS, CDR2 YFSETQ. CDR3 size: 14 residues. The CDR3 nucleotides read TGCGCCAGCAAGCTGGCGGGACAGATCTATGGCTACACCTTC. Protein product: CASKLAGQIYGYTF.

The chain has TRBV5-4 and TRBJ1-2; 9 bases are a match to TRBD1. J was trimmed by 7 bases and V by 0 bases; bases with no gene match: 13. CDR1 and CDR2 from the germline V gene are SGHNT and YYREEE (reference sequence). The CDR3 covers 17 residues. The chain's CDR3 is CASSLGLGGTGGVGYTF. DNA of the CDR3: TGTGCCAGCAGCTTGGGGCTTGGGGGAACAGGGGGCGTTGGCTACACCTTC.

The genes are TRBV18 and TRBJ2-4, with a weak D call TRBD1 (8 bases). This CDR3 region has 17 residues. Looked up from germline, CDR1 is KGHSH and CDR2 is LQKENI. The V end was cut by 0 bases, the J end by 3 bases, with 15 bases between. The CDR3 spells CASSPPKTGGGKNIQYF. CDR3 in DNA: TGTGCCAGCTCACCACCGAAAACAGGGGGGGGCAAAAACATTCAGTACTTC. The complete variable domain, with remaining parts taken from reference TRBV18 and TRBJ2-4, reads NAGVMQNPRHLVRRRGQEARLRCSPMKGHSHVYWYRQLPEEGLKFMVYLQKENIIDESGMPKERFSAEFPKEGPSILRIQQVVRGDSAAYFCASSPPKTGGGKNIQYFGAGTRLSVL.

The V and J genes are TRBV27 and TRBJ1-6; the D is unclear. Germline assignment: CDR1 MNHEY and CDR2 SMNVEV (reference sequence). The CDR3 is made up of 15 amino acids. Trimming removed 5 bases from V and 4 bases from J, with 12 bases in between. In DNA, the CDR3 is TGTGCCAGCAGTCCCCTGCGCGGATATAATTCACCCCTCCACTTT. It specifies CASSPLRGYNSPLHF.

The chain uses TRBV10-3 and TRBJ1-1; 7 bases are a match to TRBD1. V lost 4 bases, J lost 1 base, and 0 bases stayed unmatched. This CDR3 has 13 amino acids. The germline V gene encodes CDR1 ENHRY and CDR2 SYGVKD. The DNA for the CDR3 is TGTGCCATCAGTGGGACAGGGAACACTGAAGCTTTCTTT. Protein sequence: CAISGTGNTEAFF.

The rearrangement links TRBV5-1 to TRBJ2-7; D is unclear. Looked up from germline, CDR1 is SGHRS and CDR2 is YFSETQ. The CDR3 is 13 residues long. Trimming took off 0 bases at V and 3 bases at J, with 7 bases between the two ends. The CDR3 here is CASSLDHSYEQYF. The CDR3 bases are TGCGCCAGCAGCTTGGACCACAGCTACGAGCAGTACTTC.

This chain uses TRBV5-1 with TRBJ1-2, with a possible D match to TRBD1 (5 bases). V gave up 4 bases and J gave up 4 bases, with 14 bases separating them. CDR1 is SGHRS, CDR2 YFSETQ, per germline. This CDR3 is built from 14 residues. The CDR3 DNA sequence: TGCGCCAGCAGCCCAGACTCGGGGGGCTATGGCTACACCTTC. Amino acid sequence: CASSPDSGGYGYTF.

The chain joins TRBV5-4 to TRBJ2-1, with 9 bases lining up with TRBD2. This CDR3 is built from 15 residues. Germline CDR1 and CDR2: SGHNT and YYREEE (reference sequence). After removal of 2 bases from V and 8 bases from J, the junction contained 8 bases not matched to a gene. DNA for the CDR3: TGTGCCAGCAGCTTCGGGCGGGGGGGCCTCGATGAGCAGTTCTTC. The encoded protein is CASSFGRGGLDEQFF.

The chain joins TRBV11-2 to TRBJ2-3; D perhaps matches TRBD2 (6 bases). Deletions cut 1 base from V and 1 base from J, with 12 bases between. Germline V gene sequence: CDR1 SGHAT, CDR2 FQNNGV. CDR3 length: 16 residues. The DNA of the CDR3 is TGTGCCAGCAGCTTAGGGTACGGGGGTGGCACAGATACGCAGTATTTT. Translating it yields CASSLGYGGGTDTQYF.

The rearrangement joins TRBV18 to TRBJ2-1; D gene ambiguous. This CDR3 is built from 13 residues. Deletions cut 0 bases from V and 6 bases from J, with 6 bases between. Looked up from germline, CDR1 is KGHSH and CDR2 is LQKENI. The CDR3 region is CASSPPGSNEQFF. The CDR3 DNA reads as TGTGCCAGCTCACCACCCGGGTCCAATGAGCAGTTCTTC.

The chain has TRBV28 and TRBJ1-3, with TRBD1 matching over 8 bases. CDR1 is MDHEN, CDR2 SYDVKM, per germline. This CDR3 contains 16 residues. After removal of 2 bases from V and 4 bases from J, the junction contained 7 bases not matched to a gene. The CDR3 loop is CASSLPQGARGNTIYF. The CDR3 nucleotides read TGTGCCAGCAGTTTACCCCAGGGGGCGCGGGGAAACACCATATATTTT.

The V gene is TRBV19, the J gene TRBJ2-7; TRBD2 matches 7 bases. J gave up 3 bases and V 2 bases, and 4 bases lay outside the gene matches. Germline values: CDR1 LNHDA, CDR2 SQIVND (reference sequence). The CDR3 consists of 14 residues. CDR3 residues: CASSIRRGFYEQYF. The CDR3 bases are TGTGCCAGTAGTATACGGCGGGGGTTCTACGAGCAGTACTTC.

The genes are TRBV5-1 and TRBJ1-1; tentative D call: TRBD1 (5 bases). The CDR3 consists of 13 residues. Trimming removed 0 bases from V and 11 bases from J, with 14 bases in between. Germline V gene lookup returns CDR1 SGHRS and CDR2 YFSETQ. The CDR3 coding sequence is TGCGCCAGCAGCTTGGGGCAGGGTGCGTCCGCTTTCTTT. Protein: CASSLGQGASAFF. The full variable domain, completed using reference TRBV5-1 and TRBJ1-1, is KAGVTQTPRYLIKTRGQQVTLSCSPISGHRSVSWYQQTPGQGLQFLFEYFSETQRNKGNFPGRFSGRQFSNSRSEMNVSTLELGDSALYLCASSLGQGASAFFGQGTRLTVV.

This clone was picked up one time. The chain couples TRBV7-2 to TRBJ1-4, with D perhaps TRBD1 (6 bases). This CDR3 comprises 14 residues. V was clipped by 5 bases and J by 5 bases, with 12 bases between them. Looked up from germline, CDR1 is SGHTA and CDR2 is FQGNSA. CDR3 amino acids: CASSLQGSNEKLFF. The CDR3 region has the DNA TGTGCCAGCAGCCTACAGGGAAGCAATGAAAAACTGTTTTTT.

J is TRBJ1-3 and V is TRBV24-1, with 7 bases matching TRBD1. The CDR3 is made up of 15 amino acids. The ends lost 12 bases at V and 1 base at J; junction bases unmatched: 11. The germline CDR1 and CDR2 sequences are KGHDR and SFDVKD. In DNA form, the CDR3 reads TGTGCCGGCTGCGGGCAGGGGGAATCTGGAAACACCATATATTTT. This gives the protein CAGCGQGESGNTIYF.

The chain employs TRBV5-1 and TRBJ2-7; TRBD1 matches at 9 bases. Trimming took 6 bases from V and 3 from J; bases not matched to a gene: 7. The CDR3 runs 14 residues. In germline, CDR1 is SGHRS, CDR2 YFSETQ. The chain's CDR3 is CASNSGTGNYEQYF. CDR3 sequence (DNA): TGCGCCAGCAACTCCGGGACAGGGAACTACGAGCAGTACTTC.